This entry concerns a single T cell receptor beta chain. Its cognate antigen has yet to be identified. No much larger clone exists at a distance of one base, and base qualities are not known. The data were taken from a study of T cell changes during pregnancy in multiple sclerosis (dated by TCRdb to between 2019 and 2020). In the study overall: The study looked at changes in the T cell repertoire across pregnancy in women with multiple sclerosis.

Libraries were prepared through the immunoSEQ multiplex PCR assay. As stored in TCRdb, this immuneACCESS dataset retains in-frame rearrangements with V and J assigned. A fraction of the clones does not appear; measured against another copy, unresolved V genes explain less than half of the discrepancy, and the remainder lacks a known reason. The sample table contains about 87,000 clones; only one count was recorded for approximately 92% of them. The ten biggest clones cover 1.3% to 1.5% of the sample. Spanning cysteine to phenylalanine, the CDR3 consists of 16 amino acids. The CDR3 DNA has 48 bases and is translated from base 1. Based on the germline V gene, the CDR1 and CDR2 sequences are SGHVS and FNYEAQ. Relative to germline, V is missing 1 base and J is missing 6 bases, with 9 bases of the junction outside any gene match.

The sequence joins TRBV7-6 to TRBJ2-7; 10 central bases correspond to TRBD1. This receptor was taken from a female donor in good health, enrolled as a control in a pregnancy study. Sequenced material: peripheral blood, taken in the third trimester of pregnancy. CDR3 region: CASSLGPGQGQIEQYF. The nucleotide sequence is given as TGTGCCAGCAGCTTAGGGCCGGGACAGGGGCAAATCGAGCAGTACTTC.